Described below is a single T cell receptor beta chain sequence and its context. The V and J ends lost 1 base and 0 bases respectively, with 12 bases between them. CDR3 length: 15 amino acids. Per the germline V gene, CDR1 is GTSNPN and CDR2 is SVGIG (reference sequence). The record originates from a study of cytomegalovirus exposure and HLA in healthy donors. Study in general: The roughly 120 validation repertoires were reported in a later analysis to have been generated on the same platform as the roughly 720 first-cohort repertoires.

Assay used: immunoSEQ multiplex PCR; TCRdb lists only in-frame clones, some missing. The table lists 50,000 or so clones, about 95% of them singletons. The receptor was derived from a man younger than 35 in good health and CMV-seronegative. Material for sequencing was PBMCs. The genes are TRBV30 and TRBJ1-1; TRBD1 might be the D (6 bases). The CDR3 DNA is TGTGCCTGGAGTGGGGACAACGGGATGAACACTGAAGCTTTCTTT. Its protein product is CAWSGDNGMNTEAFF.